This is a list of T cell receptor beta chains from one sample in a study of T cells after yellow fever vaccination. MiXCR, applied by TCRdb to the 5' RACE reads, yields one record per CDR3 protein. The table includes hundreds of thousands of distinct CDR3 sequences, over 5% detected once. The specimen was PBMCs, collected 5 days after the yellow fever booster vaccination. Every receptor here comes from a man in his thirties or forties who received the YFV17D yellow fever vaccine. Each CDR3 is given with its conserved first and last residue. Fields, in order: V gene, J gene, clone size, D gene, CDR3 DNA, CDR3 protein. D genes are given only for firm matches. Not all rows give a size; the values are once, few, many and, for expanded clones, a class.

>TRBV10-1|TRBJ1-1|many|-
TGCGCCAGCAGCGAGGGGTTAACGGGGACTGAAGCTTTCTTT
CASSEGLTGTEAFF
>TRBV18|TRBJ2-6|many|TRBD1
TGTGCCAGCTCTCCCTCACAGGGGGCTGGGGCCAACGTCCTGACTTTC
CASSPSQGAGANVLTF
>TRBV28|TRBJ2-1|many|-
TGTGCCAGCAGTTTAGGGGAGGATGAGCAGTTCTTC
CASSLGEDEQFF
>TRBV7-6|TRBJ2-1|-|TRBD1
TGTGCCAGCAGCTTAGACACGGCAGGGGGCTACAATGAGCAGTTCTTC
CASSLDTAGGYNEQFF
>TRBV20-1|TRBJ2-7|many|-
TGCAGTGCTAGAGATCTTAGTGGGGACTCTTACGAGCAGTACTTC
CSARDLSGDSYEQYF
>TRBV6-5|TRBJ2-5|-|TRBD2
TGTGCCAGCAGTTACTCAGGACTAGCCCGGGAGACCCAGTACTTC
CASSYSGLARETQYF
>TRBV6-2/TRBV6-3|TRBJ2-7|few|TRBD2
TGTGCCAGCAGTTACCCCGGGACTATCCATTACGAGCAGTACTTC
CASSYPGTIHYEQYF
>TRBV14|TRBJ2-3|-|-
TGTGCCAGCAGCCAATCCCTTCCAGATACGCAGTATTTT
CASSQSLPDTQYF
>TRBV12-3/TRBV12-4|TRBJ1-6|many|-
TGTGCCAGCAAACCGGGCGGGACTCTGGATTCACCCCTCCACTTT
CASKPGGTLDSPLHF
>TRBV5-5|TRBJ2-1|few|TRBD2
TGTGCCAGCAGCTTGCTTCTACTAGCGGGAGGATCCAATGAGCAGTTCTTC
CASSLLLLAGGSNEQFF
>TRBV11-2|TRBJ1-2|-|-
TGTGCCAGCAGCTTAGACCATTCCTTTTGGCCCCAAGCCTATGGCTACACCTTC
CASSLDHSFWPQAYGYTF
>TRBV3-1|TRBJ2-5|-|-
TGTGCCAGCAGCCCTTTTGGTGAGACCCAGTACTTC
CASSPFGETQYF
>TRBV5-1|TRBJ2-2|-|-
TGCGCCAGCAGGTCCCCAGGGACCACCGGGGAGCTGTTTTTT
CASRSPGTTGELFF
>TRBV6-6|TRBJ2-5|-|-
TGTGCCAGCAATGGGGGCAGCGAAGAGACCCAGTACTTC
CASNGGSEETQYF
>TRBV5-1|TRBJ2-1|many|-
TGCGCCAGCAGCTTCCAGTACAATGAGCAGTTCTTC
CASSFQYNEQFF
>TRBV7-2|TRBJ2-1|few|-
TGTGCCAGCAGCTTAAACGAGGTAATCTACAATGAGCAGTTCTTC
CASSLNEVIYNEQFF
>TRBV20-1|TRBJ2-3|few|-
TGCAGTGCTAGAGGGGGGAGGAACACAGATACGCAGTATTTT
CSARGGRNTDTQYF
>TRBV7-2|TRBJ1-2|few|-
TGTGCCAGCAGCGGGCGGGGCACCTCTAACTATGGCTACACCTTC
CASSGRGTSNYGYTF
>TRBV20-1|TRBJ2-5|-|-
TGCAGTGCTAGATCCGCTACCCAAGAGACCCAGTACTTC
CSARSATQETQYF
>TRBV29-1|TRBJ2-3|many|-
TGCAGCGTTGAAGATTCTCCTAGCTCGAAGCCAGATACGCAGTATTTT
CSVEDSPSSKPDTQYF
>TRBV20-1|TRBJ2-4|-|-
TGCAGTGCTAGAGGGGGGGGCAGGGGAGACATTCAGTACTTC
CSARGGGRGDIQYF
>TRBV27|TRBJ1-6|-|-
TGTGCCAGCACCGGGTCAGACCGTTTATCACCCCTCCACTTT
CASTGSDRLSPLHF
>TRBV9|TRBJ1-2|many|-
TGTGCCAGCAGCGTAAGGTCAGGCGCTGATGGCTACACCTTC
CASSVRSGADGYTF
>TRBV20-1|TRBJ2-1|few|-
TGCAGTGCTACTTCGACAGGCTCCTACAATGAGCAGTTCTTC
CSATSTGSYNEQFF
>TRBV7-2|TRBJ2-3|-|-
TGTGCCAGCACTCTAAGGGCTGTCACAGATACGCAGTATTTT
CASTLRAVTDTQYF
>TRBV27|TRBJ1-4|many|-
TGTGCCAGCAGTCCCCCCGGAGTTGCAACTAATGAAAAACTGTTTTTT
CASSPPGVATNEKLFF
>TRBV7-9|TRBJ1-4|few|TRBD1
TGTGCCAGCAGCTTAAAAGCGGACAGGGGTTTTGAAAAACTGTTTTTT
CASSLKADRGFEKLFF
>TRBV4-3|TRBJ2-7|many|-
TGCGCCAGCAGCCAAGGAGGAGGTTACGAGCAGTACTTC
CASSQGGGYEQYF
>TRBV11-2|TRBJ2-7|many|-
TGTGCCAGCAGCGGGGGGCTAGCGGAGGGCTACGAGCAGTACTTC
CASSGGLAEGYEQYF
>TRBV5-5|TRBJ2-3|-|TRBD1
TGTGCCAGCAGCTTGGGGCAGGGGGCCGGCACAGATACGCAGTATTTT
CASSLGQGAGTDTQYF
>TRBV7-2|TRBJ2-7|many|-
TGTGCCAGCAGCTTCCCTGGCTACGAGCAGTACTTC
CASSFPGYEQYF
>TRBV10-3|TRBJ2-2|many|-
TGTGCCATCAGTGAGATCGACGCTACCACCGGGGAGCTGTTTTTT
CAISEIDATTGELFF
>TRBV7-2|TRBJ2-1|many|TRBD2
TGTGCCAGCAGCCCCTCCCTTGGGGGAGGGCCGAATGAGCAGTTCTTC
CASSPSLGGGPNEQFF
>TRBV7-2|TRBJ2-3|few|TRBD1
TGTGCCAGCAGCCCGCGACAGGGGGCAGATACGCAGTATTTT
CASSPRQGADTQYF
>TRBV6-1|TRBJ2-3|few|TRBD2
TGTGCCAGCAGCAGGTATTATAGCGGGACCGGATCACCACAGTATTTT
CASSRYYSGTGSPQYF
>TRBV28|TRBJ2-3|many|-
TGTGCCAGCAGATCGGGACATAGCACAGATACGCAGTATTTT
CASRSGHSTDTQYF
>TRBV6-5|TRBJ2-1|few|TRBD2
TGTGCCAGCAGTTTCCTACTAGCGGGAGATGAGCAGTTCTTC
CASSFLLAGDEQFF
>TRBV27|TRBJ2-6|few|-
TGTGCCAGCAGTTGGGGAAGGTCCTCTGGGGCCAACGTCCTGACTTTC
CASSWGRSSGANVLTF
>TRBV6-2/TRBV6-3|TRBJ2-1|few|TRBD1
TGTGCCAGCACTAGCCGGGACAGGACATACAATGAGCAGTTCTTC
CASTSRDRTYNEQFF
>TRBV5-1|TRBJ2-7|many|TRBD2
TGCGCCAGCAGTTCGGTACTTGGGACTAGCGGGAGTGGGTACGAGCAGTACTTC
CASSSVLGTSGSGYEQYF
>TRBV11-1|TRBJ2-5|many|-
TGTGCCAGCAGCTTTACCCGGCAAGAGACCCAGTACTTC
CASSFTRQETQYF
>TRBV12-3/TRBV12-4|TRBJ1-5|few|TRBD1
TGTGCCAGCACCGGGACAGGGGGCCGGCAGCCCCAGCATTTT
CASTGTGGRQPQHF
>TRBV10-3|TRBJ1-1|few|TRBD1
TGTGCCATCAAGGACAGGGAAGAATACACTGAAGCTTTCTTT
CAIKDREEYTEAFF
>TRBV10-3|TRBJ1-6|-|-
TGTGCCATCAGTGACCGAGGAGGGACCGAGGGATCACCCCTCCACTTT
CAISDRGGTEGSPLHF
>TRBV15|TRBJ2-4|many|TRBD1
TGTGCCACCAGTTTGGACAGGGGCTTACACATTCAGTACTTC
CATSLDRGLHIQYF
>TRBV5-5|TRBJ1-1|few|-
TGTGCCAGCAGCTCGGGACAGAACACTGAAGCTTTCTTT
CASSSGQNTEAFF
>TRBV18|TRBJ1-5|many|-
TGTGCCAGCTCCCACGGACAGAATAGCAATCAGCCCCAGCATTTT
CASSHGQNSNQPQHF
>TRBV7-2|TRBJ2-7|-|TRBD2
TGTGCCAGCAGCTTAAGACTAGCGGGAGGGATGCAGTACTTC
CASSLRLAGGMQYF
>TRBV20-1|TRBJ2-1|-|-
TGCTGTGCTATCTCAGGGCGGAAGAGCTCCTACAATGAGCAGTTCTTC
CCAISGRKSSYNEQFF
>TRBV11-2|TRBJ2-5|few|-
TGTGCCAGCAGCACGTCAGGGTATACCCAGTACTTC
CASSTSGYTQYF
>TRBV7-9|TRBJ2-5|many|-
TGTGCCAGCAGCTTAGCGCCAGGGGTCGGAGAGACCCAGTACTTC
CASSLAPGVGETQYF
>TRBV7-2|TRBJ1-3|-|TRBD1
TGTGCCAGCAGCCCCGGGCCGGGCAGGGGGCTGGGAAACACCATATATTTT
CASSPGPGRGLGNTIYF
>TRBV5-1|TRBJ2-5|-|-
TGCGCCAGCAGCCCATCGGACGGTCTCCGGGAGACCCAGTACTTC
CASSPSDGLRETQYF
>TRBV21-1|TRBJ2-5|many|-
TGTGCCAGCAGCAAAGGGAAGCAGGGCCCTGAGACCCAGTACTTC
CASSKGKQGPETQYF
>TRBV20-1|TRBJ1-2|many|-
TGCAGTGCCGCCCCCCTCGGCACAACTCCGGTCGGCTACACCTTC
CSAAPLGTTPVGYTF
>TRBV11-2|TRBJ2-3|few|TRBD2
TGTGCCAGCAGCTTAGGCACTAGCGGGAGGAAGGATACGCAGTATTTT
CASSLGTSGRKDTQYF
>TRBV11-2|TRBJ2-2|-|-
TGTGCCAGCAGCTCCTATAATAAGGGGAGGGGGGACGGGGAGCTGTTTTTT
CASSSYNKGRGDGELFF
>TRBV12-3/TRBV12-4|TRBJ1-4|-|-
TGTGCCAGCAGTCAGACGCCTGGCAAACTGTTTTTT
CASSQTPGKLFF
>TRBV7-2|TRBJ2-7|many|TRBD1
TGTGCCAGCAGCCAAGGACAGGGACCCTCCTACGAGCAGTACTTC
CASSQGQGPSYEQYF